The clone carrying this T cell receptor beta chain was found many times. Its antigen is not identified. The data are from a study of T cells in Graves' hyperthyroidism and ophthalmopathy. Study results and caveats: Also found in blood were most expanded thyroid clonotypes above 0.001.

Amplification of TCR beta CDR3 regions was performed using RNA transcripts as template. An initial round of RT-PCR targeting the TCR CDR3 relied on the HTBI primer set. Each CDR3 protein is one row after TCRdb ran MiXCR on the multiplex PCR reads. The top ten clones hold 18% of a sample with about 560,000 distinct CDR3 sequences, 16% of them seen once. Germline V gives CDR1 SNHLY, CDR2 FYNNEI. V was clipped by 9 bases and J by 2 bases, with 16 bases between them. The CDR3 has 14 residues. Patients were excluded because of uncontrolled infection, other autoimmune disease, pregnancy or lactation. The chain uses TRBV2 and TRBJ1-1; D is undetermined. Source material: blood. The clonotype originates from a woman aged 18-29 years with Graves' hyperthyroidism. This chain's CDR3 is CARDHREGNTEAFF. The CDR3 DNA reads TGTGCCAGGGATCACCGGGAAGGAAACACTGAAGCTTTCTTT.